Each of the 28 T cell receptor beta chains below was sequenced from the same sample in a study of T cell responses to AZD1222 COVID-19 vaccine. Profiling relied on immunoSEQ multiplex PCR, and the TCRdb table lists in-frame clones only, not all of them. The data contain about 120,000 clones, 80% to 90% of them seen just once; the ten biggest clones take up roughly 3.7%. Source: peripheral blood, taken on day 0 of MenACWY control vaccination. The origin of the receptors is an adult in good health.

The chain couples TRBV29-1 to TRBJ2-7, with TRBD2 matching 12 bases. The CDR3 sequence is 14 residues long. In germline, CDR1 is SQVTM, CDR2 ANQGSEA. The J segment lost 5 bases and the V segment lost 2 bases, leaving 4 bases of the junction unmatched. The CDR3: CSVETSGGTDEQYF. CDR3 in DNA: TGCAGCGTTGAAACTAGCGGGGGGACTGACGAGCAGTACTTC.

J is TRBJ1-2 and V is TRBV7-9; D not certain. The CDR3 runs 11 residues. Germline CDR1 reads SEHNR; CDR2 reads FQNEAQ (reference sequence). Trimming left V 11 bases short and J 1 base short, with 8 bases between. The CDR3 protein is CASAVNYGYTF. The CDR3 DNA follows: TGTGCCTCTGCAGTTAACTATGGCTACACCTTC.

The genes are TRBV11-3 and TRBJ1-5; D is uncertain. This CDR3 comprises 15 residues. Germline lookup yields CDR1 SGHNT and CDR2 YENEEA. Trimming removed 7 bases from V and 0 bases from J, with 13 bases in between. The DNA of the CDR3 is TGTGCCAGCACCCGCTGGGGTCTTAGCAATCAGCCCCAGCATTTT. Translated, it gives CASTRWGLSNQPQHF. Complete variable domain (other parts from reference TRBV11-3 and TRBJ1-5): EAGVVQSPRYKIIEKKQPVAFWCNPISGHNTLYWYLQNLGQGPELLIRYENEEAVDDSQLPKDRFSAERLKGVDSTLKIQPAELGDSAVYLCASTRWGLSNQPQHFGDGTRLSIL.

This chain joins TRBV19 and TRBJ1-2; D call uncertain. Germline V gene lookup returns CDR1 LNHDA and CDR2 SQIVND (reference sequence). Trimming took 3 bases from V and 4 from J, leaving 15 bases between them. This CDR3 is built from 15 residues. In DNA, the CDR3 is TGTGCCAGTAGTATTCGGGGTTTACACATCTATGGCTACACCTTC. Translation gives CASSIRGLHIYGYTF.

A few counts support this clone. The chain employs TRBV7-6 and TRBJ2-7; 8 bases align to TRBD1. Germline V gene lookup returns CDR1 SGHVS and CDR2 FNYEAQ. Trimming at V came to 1 base and at J to 4 bases, leaving 3 bases not matched to a gene. This CDR3 region has 14 residues. The CDR3 DNA reads as TGTGCCAGCAGCTTAGATCAGGGGGCATACGAGCAGTACTTC. Protein product: CASSLDQGAYEQYF.

The J gene is TRBJ1-1, the V gene TRBV19, with D possibly matching TRBD1 (6 bases). Between the trimmed V and J ends, which lost 6 bases and 6 bases, there was a span of 20 bases. Germline assignment: CDR1 LNHDA and CDR2 SQIVND (reference sequence). The CDR3 runs to 15 residues. This chain's CDR3 is CASREVWGARAEAFF. In DNA, the CDR3 is TGTGCCAGTAGGGAGGTGTGGGGGGCTAGAGCTGAAGCTTTCTTT.

This clone was seen only once. The chain couples TRBV7-9 to TRBJ2-2; possibly TRBD1 for D (7 bases). The V gene lost 4 bases and the J gene lost 1 base, with 13 bases spanning the gap. This CDR3 comprises 16 residues. Germline lookup yields CDR1 SEHNR and CDR2 FQNEAQ (reference sequence). The CDR3 DNA is TGTGCCAGCAGCTCTCAGGGGGGCCTGAACACCGGGGAGCTGTTTTTT. It is translated as CASSSQGGLNTGELFF.

The chain uses TRBV2 and TRBJ2-1; the match to TRBD1 covers 9 bases. Germline assignment: CDR1 SNHLY and CDR2 FYNNEI. The CDR3 spans 15 residues. V shed 3 bases and J 7 bases; nucleotides not matched to a gene: 7. CDR3 residues: CASSDLTGGSNEQFF. CDR3 nucleotides: TGTGCCAGCAGTGACTTGACAGGGGGAAGTAATGAGCAGTTCTTC.

V and J are TRBV29-1 and TRBJ1-2, with D perhaps TRBD1 (6 bases). V was pared by 7 bases and J by 1 base, with 10 bases between. The CDR3 runs to 12 residues. From germline, CDR1 is SQVTM and CDR2 ANQGSEA. CDR3 region: CSGGQHNYGYTF. In DNA, the CDR3 is TGCAGCGGGGGACAACATAACTATGGCTACACCTTC. The full variable domain, its missing parts supplied by reference TRBV29-1 and TRBJ1-2, is SAVISQKPSRDICQRGTSLTIQCQVDSQVTMMFWYRQQPGQSLTLIATANQGSEATYESGFVIDKFPISRPNLTFSTLTVSNMSPEDSSIYLCSGGQHNYGYTFGSGTRLTVV.

This clone was seen a handful of times. V usage is TRBV7-3 and J usage is TRBJ1-2; D unclear. Looked up from germline, CDR1 is SGHTA and CDR2 is FQGTGA. The CDR3 runs to 15 residues. The ends were cut back, 6 bases at V and 2 bases at J, with 16 bases in the middle. The CDR3 loop reads CASSQMGGANYGYTF. The DNA of the CDR3 is TGTGCCAGCAGTCAAATGGGAGGAGCCAACTATGGCTACACCTTC.

In this sample, this clone turned up once. The V call is TRBV11-2, the J call TRBJ1-4; 7 bases match TRBD1. Trimming cost V 5 bases and J 8 bases; bases outside gene matches: 11. Germline V lookup: CDR1 SGHAT, CDR2 FQNNGV. CDR3 size: 15 residues. CDR3 sequence: CASSITTGSGEKLFF. The CDR3 nucleotides read TGTGCCAGCAGCATAACGACAGGGTCCGGGGAAAAACTGTTTTTT. The full variable domain, rest sourced from reference TRBV11-2 and TRBJ1-4, is EAGVAQSPRYKIIEKRQSVAFWCNPISGHATLYWYQQILGQGPKLLIQFQNNGVVDDSQLPKDRFSAERLKGVDSTLKIQPAKLEDSAVYLCASSITTGSGEKLFFGSGTQLSVL.

The chain uses TRBV5-1 and TRBJ2-3; TRBD2 agrees at 16 bases. Looked up from germline, CDR1 is SGHRS and CDR2 is YFSETQ. With V trimmed by 2 bases and J by 4 bases, 13 bases remained unmatched. The CDR3 is 20 residues long. CDR3 nucleotides: TGCGCCAGCAGCTTAGCTCCTTCCGGGACTAGCGGGGGGGACTCAGATACGCAGTATTTT. Encoded protein: CASSLAPSGTSGGDSDTQYF.

A word on this clone: Distinct nucleotide sequences in the sample also encode this CDR3. The chain uses TRBV29-1 and TRBJ2-7; a possible D gene is TRBD2 (5 bases). Germline CDR1 is SQVTM and CDR2 is ANQGSEA. Trimming cost V 2 bases and J 1 base, with 9 bases left between them. The CDR3 contains 13 residues. Here the CDR3 reads CSVEPTGSYEQYF. Written as DNA, the CDR3 is TGCAGCGTTGAACCAACGGGGTCCTACGAGCAGTACTTC.

This clone came up once. The CDR3 here is CASSEFEGPNTEAFF. The CDR3 DNA reads TGTGCCAGCAGTGAATTCGAGGGACCGAACACTGAAGCTTTCTTT. The V and J genes are TRBV2 and TRBJ1-1; D perhaps matches TRBD1 (5 bases). Trimming left V 2 bases short and J 1 base short, with 11 bases between. The CDR3 contains 15 residues. In germline, CDR1 is SNHLY, CDR2 FYNNEI.

The V and J genes are TRBV10-2 and TRBJ1-3; TRBD1 aligns across 8 bases. Unmatched junction bases numbered 6, after V lost 7 bases and J lost 4 bases. The CDR3 totals 14 residues. CDR1 is WSHSY and CDR2 is SAAADI in the germline V gene. The CDR3 protein is CASKQTGEGNTIYF. CDR3 sequence (DNA): TGCGCCAGCAAGCAGACAGGGGAAGGAAACACCATATATTTT.

V is TRBV7-8 and J is TRBJ1-4, with a possible D match to TRBD1 (5 bases). V lost 1 base and J lost 5, with 8 bases in between. In germline, CDR1 is SGHVS, CDR2 FQNEAQ. This CDR3 is built from 14 residues. CDR3 sequence (DNA): TGTGCCAGCAGCTTAGATTGGGGGAATGAAAAACTGTTTTTT. Translation: CASSLDWGNEKLFF.

The chain employs TRBV29-1 and TRBJ1-4; D call uncertain. Trimming pared 5 bases from V and 5 bases from J, leaving 24 bases between. CDR1 is SQVTM, CDR2 ANQGSEA, per germline. CDR3 length: 17 residues. The CDR3 here is CSVSSLPQIAANEKLFF. CDR3 nucleotides: TGCAGCGTTTCGAGCTTGCCCCAGATAGCCGCCAATGAAAAACTGTTTTTT. Full variable domain (missing parts from reference TRBV29-1 and TRBJ1-4): SAVISQKPSRDICQRGTSLTIQCQVDSQVTMMFWYRQQPGQSLTLIATANQGSEATYESGFVIDKFPISRPNLTFSTLTVSNMSPEDSSIYLCSVSSLPQIAANEKLFFGSGTQLSVL.

V is TRBV7-9 and J is TRBJ1-1; D perhaps matches TRBD1 (5 bases). Germline V CDR1 and CDR2: SEHNR, FQNEAQ (reference sequence). V lost 1 base and J lost 7, with 7 bases in between. This CDR3 comprises 12 residues. Here the CDR3 DNA reads TGTGCCAGCAGCTTAGTAGACAGTGAAGCTTTCTTT. Translation gives CASSLVDSEAFF. The full variable domain, with the rest looked up from reference TRBV7-9 and TRBJ1-1, is DTGVSQNPRHKITKRGQNVTFRCDPISEHNRLYWYRQTLGQGPEFLTYFQNEAQLEKSRLLSDRFSAERPKGSFSTLEIQRTEQGDSAMYLCASSLVDSEAFFGQGTRLTVV.

V usage is TRBV2 and J usage is TRBJ1-4; no clear D gene. V was cut by 8 bases and J by 8 bases, with 9 bases left in between. The CDR3 sequence is 11 residues long. Germline CDR1 reads SNHLY; CDR2 reads FYNNEI. Here the CDR3 DNA reads TGTGCCAGCGGAGGGTACGAAAAACTGTTTTTT. It yields the protein CASGGYEKLFF. The variable domain in full, with the rest retrieved from reference TRBV2 and TRBJ1-4, is EPEVTQTPSHQVTQMGQEVILRCVPISNHLYFYWYRQILGQKVEFLVSFYNNEISEKSEIFDDQFSVERPDGSNFTLKIRSTKLEDSAMYFCASGGYEKLFFGSGTQLSVL.

This clone was seen once. V usage is TRBV20-1 and J usage is TRBJ1-2; 7 bases fit TRBD1. The CDR3 is 11 residues long. Per the germline V gene, CDR1 is DFQATT and CDR2 is SNEGSKA (reference sequence). V dropped 6 bases and J dropped 8; count of bases not matched to a gene: 6. This CDR3 is CSAADREGYTF. The CDR3, as DNA: TGCAGTGCGGCTGACAGGGAAGGCTACACCTTC.

V and J are TRBV6-5 and TRBJ2-7, with a possible D match to TRBD1 (6 bases). Germline assignment: CDR1 MNHEY and CDR2 SVGAGI. With 6 bases removed from V and 6 bases from J, the gap between germline ends came to 12 bases. CDR3 length: 12 amino acids. The CDR3 DNA reads as TGTGCCAGCAGCCGAGGGGGTCCCGAGCAGTACTTC. As protein: CASSRGGPEQYF.

J is TRBJ1-1 and V is TRBV28; 9 nucleotides line up with TRBD1. Looked up from germline, CDR1 is MDHEN and CDR2 is SYDVKM. The length of the CDR3 is 15 residues. The J segment lost 5 bases and the V segment lost 7 bases, leaving 11 bases of the junction unmatched. CDR3 in amino acids: CASNPEDRGWTEAFF. The CDR3 DNA follows: TGTGCCAGCAACCCGGAGGACAGGGGTTGGACTGAAGCTTTCTTT.

The J gene is TRBJ2-7, the V gene TRBV2; 7 nucleotides line up with TRBD1. V shed 7 bases and J 1 base; nucleotides not matched to a gene: 7. This CDR3 comprises 14 residues. Germline V gene data show CDR1 as SNHLY and CDR2 as FYNNEI. CDR3 in amino acids: CASKGDRASYEQYF. The CDR3 coding sequence is TGTGCCAGCAAAGGAGACAGGGCTTCCTACGAGCAGTACTTC. The whole variable domain, filled in from reference TRBV2 and TRBJ2-7, reads EPEVTQTPSHQVTQMGQEVILRCVPISNHLYFYWYRQILGQKVEFLVSFYNNEISEKSEIFDDQFSVERPDGSNFTLKIRSTKLEDSAMYFCASKGDRASYEQYFGPGTRLTVT.

This clone has more than one count but fewer than ten. V usage is TRBV27 and J usage is TRBJ2-5, with 7 positions matching TRBD1. The V and J ends lost 6 bases and 5 bases, in that order; junction bases with no gene match: 12. This CDR3 has 15 amino acids. CDR1 and CDR2 (germline): MNHEY, SMNVEV (reference sequence). DNA of the CDR3: TGTGCCAGCAGGCAAGGGACAGCGGTAGGGGAGACCCAGTACTTC. It specifies CASRQGTAVGETQYF.

This clone was counted only a few times. V gene TRBV6-8 combines with J gene TRBJ1-6, with no clear D. The germline CDR1 and CDR2 sequences are MNHGY and SAAAGT. Trimming removed 5 bases from V and 0 bases from J, with 17 bases in between. The CDR3 spans 18 residues. CDR3 region: CASSGPGSLSSYNSPLHF. In nucleotides, the CDR3 is TGTGCCAGCAGTGGACCCGGGTCGCTTAGCTCCTATAATTCACCCCTCCACTTT.

The chain couples TRBV5-1 to TRBJ1-4, with TRBD1 as a possible D gene (6 bases). Trimming cost V 3 bases and J 5 bases, with 11 bases left between them. Looked up from germline, CDR1 is SGHRS and CDR2 is YFSETQ. The CDR3 length is 14 residues. The CDR3 DNA is TGCGCCAGCAGCTCGGACAGCCTAAATGAAAAACTGTTTTTT. Translating gives CASSSDSLNEKLFF.

This rearrangement joins TRBV6-5 to TRBJ2-7; D is possibly TRBD1 (5 bases). CDR1 and CDR2 (germline): MNHEY, SVGAGI. The CDR3 sequence is 12 residues long. Trimming took off 6 bases at V and 4 bases at J, with 10 bases between the two ends. The CDR3 DNA reads TGTGCCAGCAGCGCTCAGGGATACGAGCAGTACTTC. Its protein product is CASSAQGYEQYF.

This clone was recorded a few times. The chain joins TRBV19 to TRBJ1-2, with D possibly TRBD1 on 5 matching bases. The CDR3 extends over 15 amino acids. The germline CDR1 and CDR2 sequences are LNHDA and SQIVND (reference sequence). V lost 5 bases to trimming and J lost 3 bases, with 16 bases between them. The CDR3 coding sequence is TGTGCCAGTAGTCTAACAGGAGGTGGGGACTATGGCTACACCTTC. Translated, it gives CASSLTGGGDYGYTF.